This T cell receptor beta chain was documented in a study of blood T cell repertoires in COVID-19. About the research overall: PBMCs, B-cell-depleted T cells, or T cells were the source of the cDNA or gDNA that made up the material.

Per the authors' pipeline: Reference gene primer amplification gave estimated nucleated cell counts. Only in-frame clones appear in the TCRdb table, and some are missing; sequencing was by immunoSEQ multiplex PCR. D and trimming come from the DNA, and the V and J calls and clone size come from that table. The profile shows 200,000 or so clones, 70% to 90% of them singletons. This clone was counted once. The V end lost 4 bases, the J end lost 5 bases, and 15 bases lay between the germline ends. The length of the CDR3 is 15 residues. The germline gives CDR1 MNHEY, CDR2 SMNVEV (reference sequence). Sample: peripheral blood. The rearrangement uses TRBV27 and TRBJ2-1, with a possible D match to TRBD2 (5 bases). This sequence originates from a man in his 70s with active or convalescent COVID-19. In DNA form, the CDR3 reads TGTGCCAGCAGTTCGAGAAGCGGAACCCACAATGAGCAGTTCTTC. Amino acids: CASSSRSGTHNEQFF.